A selection of T cell receptor beta chains follows, all from one sample in a study of vaccination effects on CD4 cells after COVID-19. These receptors lack a known antigen. TCRdb's table, derived via immunoSEQ multiplex PCR, lists solely in-frame clones and lacks some. The repertoire holds about 18,000 clones, with less than 85% as singletons. The source was CD4+ T cells from PBMCs cultured with SARS-CoV-2 spike peptides, collected after COVID-19 vaccination. The receptor set was obtained from a human donor who had a prior SARS-CoV-2 infection. Both conserved end residues are part of each CDR3.

j_call cdr3_length v_call cdr3_aa
TRBJ1-2 14 TRBV2 CASSDADRRGASTF
TRBJ2-5 13 TRBV6-5 CASSKQPQETQYF
TRBJ2-5 17 TRBV4-2 CASSQDLTRSGEVERYF
TRBJ1-2 13 TRBV2 CASSDRQVDGYTF
TRBJ2-1 11 TRBV18 CASSPFDEQFF
TRBJ2-6 21 TRBV28 CASSSPPGLAGGLSGANVLTF
TRBJ2-7 14 TRBV10-3 CAIRGTGTTYEQYF
TRBJ2-3 16 TRBV6-1 CASSEAVGGSTDTQYF
TRBJ1-2 17 TRBV14 CASSQERDRSLGYGYTF
TRBJ2-3 17 TRBV7-2 CASSLFVVGTGTDTQYF
TRBJ1-1 12 TRBV24-1 CATSDWNTEAFF
TRBJ1-1 13 TRBV7-3 CASSFALGSRAFF
TRBJ2-2 13 TRBV5-1 CASSQDYTGELFF
TRBJ1-4 13 TRBV6-5 CASSIDRAEKLFF
TRBJ2-2 16 TRBV27 CASRFTSRVDTGELFF
TRBJ1-6 14 TRBV30 CAWRWGTDNSPLHF
TRBJ2-5 16 TRBV7-2 CASSLGQGGGQETQYF
TRBJ2-5 14 TRBV28 CASLGRRRQETQYF
TRBJ2-5 15 TRBV10-2 CASSPKRAGQETQYF
TRBJ2-3 16 TRBV7-3 CASSFQGGRRSDTQYF
TRBJ2-5 17 TRBV5-1 CASSLGGLAGGQETQYF
TRBJ2-3 15 TRBV6-4 CASSDPRGITDTQYF
TRBJ2-1 14 TRBV25-1 CASSDNEARGEQFF
TRBJ2-3 15 TRBV11-3 CASSLGMSSTDTQYF
TRBJ1-2 15 TRBV7-6 CASSLAGTGDYGYTF
TRBJ2-5 18 TRBV5-4 CASSLGGLAGGIGKTQYF
TRBJ2-2 17 TRBV27 CASSFPGTSLNTGELFF
TRBJ2-3 15 TRBV30 CAWSAGRAESDTQYF
TRBJ2-6 18 TRBV18 CASSPGQGPSSGANVLTF
TRBJ2-5 12 TRBV6-6 CASSGPEETQYF
TRBJ2-3 18 TRBV6-4 CASNPLAGGPRPTDTQYF
TRBJ2-3 14 TRBV10-1 CASSGRDGADTQYF
TRBJ1-1 14 TRBV9 CASSVSGSNTEAFF
TRBJ1-1 16 TRBV5-1 CASSLSQGALGTEAFF
TRBJ2-2 16 TRBV3-1/TRBV3-2 CASSHLGGANTGELFF
TRBJ2-1 24 TRBV12-5 CASGLAPGTAAGTSGRAGRNEQFF
TRBJ2-2 16 TRBV7-9 CASSLELGSVTGELFF
TRBJ1-1 14 TRBV5-1 CASRAGTMNTEAFF
TRBJ1-1 13 TRBV6-5 CASSLTENTEAFF
TRBJ1-2 15 TRBV5-1 CASSPIGQLYYGYTF
TRBJ2-5 15 TRBV11-3 CASSRDYWAQETQYF
TRBJ1-5 13 TRBV18 CASSGTDNQPQHF
TRBJ2-7 14 TRBV9 CASSPDGRTREQYF
TRBJ1-3 14 TRBV2 CASIYGVAGNTIYF
TRBJ1-2 14 TRBV9 CASSVLPGAHGYTF
TRBJ2-7 14 TRBV10-3 CAISGPRDSGEQYF